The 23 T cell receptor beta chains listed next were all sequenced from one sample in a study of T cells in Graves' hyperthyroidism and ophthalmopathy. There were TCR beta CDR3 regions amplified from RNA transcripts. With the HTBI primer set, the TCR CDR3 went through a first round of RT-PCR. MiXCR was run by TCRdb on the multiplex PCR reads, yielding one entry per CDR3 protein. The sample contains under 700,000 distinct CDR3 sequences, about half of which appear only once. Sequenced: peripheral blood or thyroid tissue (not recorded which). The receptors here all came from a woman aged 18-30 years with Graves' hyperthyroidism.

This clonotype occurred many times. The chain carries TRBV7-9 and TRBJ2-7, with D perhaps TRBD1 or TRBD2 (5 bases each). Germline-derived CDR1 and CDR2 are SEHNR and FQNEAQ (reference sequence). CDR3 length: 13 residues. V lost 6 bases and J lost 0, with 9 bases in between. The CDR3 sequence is CASRWDHSYEQYF. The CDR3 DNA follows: TGTGCCAGCAGGTGGGACCACTCCTACGAGCAGTACTTC. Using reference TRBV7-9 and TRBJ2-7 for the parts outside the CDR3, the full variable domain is DTGVSQNPRHKITKRGQNVTFRCDPISEHNRLYWYRQTLGQGPEFLTYFQNEAQLEKSRLLSDRFSAERPKGSFSTLEIQRTEQGDSAMYLCASRWDHSYEQYFGPGTRLTVT.

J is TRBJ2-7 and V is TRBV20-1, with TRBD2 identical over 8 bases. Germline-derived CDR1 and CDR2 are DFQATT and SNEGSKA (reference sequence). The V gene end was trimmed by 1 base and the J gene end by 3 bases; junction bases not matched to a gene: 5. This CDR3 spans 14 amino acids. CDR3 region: CSARGPAGVYEQYF. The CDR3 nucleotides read TGCAGTGCTAGAGGCCCAGCGGGAGTCTACGAGCAGTACTTC.

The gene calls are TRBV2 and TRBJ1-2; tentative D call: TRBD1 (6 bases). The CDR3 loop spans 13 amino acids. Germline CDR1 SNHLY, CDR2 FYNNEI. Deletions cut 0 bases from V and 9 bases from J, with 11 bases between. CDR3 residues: CASSEAGRGSYTF. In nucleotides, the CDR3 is TGTGCCAGCAGTGAAGCAGGCAGGGGAAGCTACACCTTC. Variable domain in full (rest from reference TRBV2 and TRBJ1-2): EPEVTQTPSHQVTQMGQEVILRCVPISNHLYFYWYRQILGQKVEFLVSFYNNEISEKSEIFDDQFSVERPDGSNFTLKIRSTKLEDSAMYFCASSEAGRGSYTFGSGTRLTVV.

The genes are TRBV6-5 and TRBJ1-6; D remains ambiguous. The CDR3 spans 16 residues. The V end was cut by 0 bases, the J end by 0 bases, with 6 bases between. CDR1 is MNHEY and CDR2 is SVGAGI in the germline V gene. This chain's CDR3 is CASSYSGSSYNSPLHF. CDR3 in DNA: TGTGCCAGCAGTTACTCGGGGAGCTCCTATAATTCACCCCTCCACTTT.

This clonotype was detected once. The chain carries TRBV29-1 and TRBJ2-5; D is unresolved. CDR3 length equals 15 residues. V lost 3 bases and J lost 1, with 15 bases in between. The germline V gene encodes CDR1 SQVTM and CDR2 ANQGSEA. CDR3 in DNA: TGCAGCGTTGAGGGTACCCAACAAATCCAAGAGACCCAGTACTTC. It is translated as CSVEGTQQIQETQYF.

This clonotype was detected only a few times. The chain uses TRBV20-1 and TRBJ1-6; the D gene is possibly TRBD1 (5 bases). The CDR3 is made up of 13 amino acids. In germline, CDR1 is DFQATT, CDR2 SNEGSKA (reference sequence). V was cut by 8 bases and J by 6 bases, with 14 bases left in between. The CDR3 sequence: CSSARGTNSPLHF. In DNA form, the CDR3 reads TGCAGTTCAGCCCGGGGGACTAATTCACCCCTCCACTTT.

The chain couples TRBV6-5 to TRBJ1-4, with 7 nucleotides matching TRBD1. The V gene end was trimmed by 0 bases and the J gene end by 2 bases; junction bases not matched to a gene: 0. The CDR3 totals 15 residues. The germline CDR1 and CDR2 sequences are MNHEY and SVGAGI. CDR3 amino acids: CASSYSTGTNEKLFF. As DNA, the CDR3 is TGTGCCAGCAGTTACTCGACAGGGACTAATGAAAAACTGTTTTTT.

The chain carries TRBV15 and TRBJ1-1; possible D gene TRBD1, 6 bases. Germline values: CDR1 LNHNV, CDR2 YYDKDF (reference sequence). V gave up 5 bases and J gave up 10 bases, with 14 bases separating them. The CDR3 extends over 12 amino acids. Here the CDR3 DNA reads TGTGCCACCAGCGGGGCGCGGGGGCGAGCTTTCTTT. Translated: CATSGARGRAFF. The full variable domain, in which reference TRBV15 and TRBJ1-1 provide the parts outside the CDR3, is DAMVIQNPRYQVTQFGKPVTLSCSQTLNHNVMYWYQQKSSQAPKLLFHYYDKDFNNEADTPDNFQSRRPNTSFCFLDIRSPGLGDTAMYLCATSGARGRAFFGQGTRLTVV.

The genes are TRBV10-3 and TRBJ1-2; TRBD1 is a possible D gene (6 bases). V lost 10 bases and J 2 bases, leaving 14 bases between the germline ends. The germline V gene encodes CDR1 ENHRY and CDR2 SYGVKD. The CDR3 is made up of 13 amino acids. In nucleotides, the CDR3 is TGTGCCACCCACGCCCAGGGGAACTATGGCTACACCTTC. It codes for CATHAQGNYGYTF.

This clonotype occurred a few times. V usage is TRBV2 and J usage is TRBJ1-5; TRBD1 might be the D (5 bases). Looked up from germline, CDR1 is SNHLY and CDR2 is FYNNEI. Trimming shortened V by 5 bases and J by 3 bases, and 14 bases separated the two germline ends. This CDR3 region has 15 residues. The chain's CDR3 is CASSPGRGTNQPQHF. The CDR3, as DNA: TGTGCCAGCAGTCCCGGGCGGGGGACCAATCAGCCCCAGCATTTT.

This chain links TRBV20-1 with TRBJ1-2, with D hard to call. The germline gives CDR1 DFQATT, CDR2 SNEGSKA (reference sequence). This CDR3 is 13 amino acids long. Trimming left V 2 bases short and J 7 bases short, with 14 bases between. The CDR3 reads CSARPVDGSGYTF. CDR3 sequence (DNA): TGCAGTGCTAGACCGGTCGATGGATCTGGCTACACCTTC.

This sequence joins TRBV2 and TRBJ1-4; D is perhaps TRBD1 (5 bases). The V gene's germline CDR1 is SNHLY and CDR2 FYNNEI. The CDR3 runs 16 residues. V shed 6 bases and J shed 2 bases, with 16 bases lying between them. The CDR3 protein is CASSLTSGTTNEKLFF. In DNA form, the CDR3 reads TGTGCCAGCAGCTTGACCTCTGGGACGACTAATGAAAAACTGTTTTTT. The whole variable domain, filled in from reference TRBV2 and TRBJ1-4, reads EPEVTQTPSHQVTQMGQEVILRCVPISNHLYFYWYRQILGQKVEFLVSFYNNEISEKSEIFDDQFSVERPDGSNFTLKIRSTKLEDSAMYFCASSLTSGTTNEKLFFGSGTQLSVL.

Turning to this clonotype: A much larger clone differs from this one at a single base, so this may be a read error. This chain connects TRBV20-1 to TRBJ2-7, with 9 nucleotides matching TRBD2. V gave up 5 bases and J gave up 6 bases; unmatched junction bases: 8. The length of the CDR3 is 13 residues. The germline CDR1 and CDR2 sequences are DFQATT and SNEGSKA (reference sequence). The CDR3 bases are TGCAGTGCTGGAGTAGCGGGAGTTCGCGAGCAGTACTTC. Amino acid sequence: CSAGVAGVREQYF.

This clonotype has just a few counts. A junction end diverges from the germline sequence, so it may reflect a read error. CDR3 nucleotide sequence: TGTGCCAGCAGTGAAGGCTTTGCAGGTCGCAATCAGCCCCAGCATTTT. It is translated as CASSEGFAGRNQPQHF. The V gene is TRBV24-1, the J gene TRBJ1-5; D remains unclear. Germline V gene data show CDR1 as KGHDR and CDR2 as SFDVKD. The CDR3 contains 16 residues.

The CDR3 DNA sequence: TGTGCCAGCAGTCCCCGGACAGGGCGCTATGGCTACACCTTC. Its protein is CASSPRTGRYGYTF. The J gene is TRBJ1-2, the V gene TRBV6-5, with 8 nucleotides matching TRBD1. Germline values: CDR1 MNHEY, CDR2 SVGAGI. The CDR3 runs to 14 residues. The J segment lost 4 bases and the V segment lost 5 bases, leaving 6 bases of the junction unmatched.

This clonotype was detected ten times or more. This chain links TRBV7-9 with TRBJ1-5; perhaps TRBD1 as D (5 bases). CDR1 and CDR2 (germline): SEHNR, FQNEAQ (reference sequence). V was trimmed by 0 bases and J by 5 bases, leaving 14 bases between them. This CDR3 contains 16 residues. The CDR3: CASSLAGTVSDQPQHF. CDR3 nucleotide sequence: TGTGCCAGCAGCTTAGCGGGGACCGTCAGCGATCAGCCCCAGCATTTT.

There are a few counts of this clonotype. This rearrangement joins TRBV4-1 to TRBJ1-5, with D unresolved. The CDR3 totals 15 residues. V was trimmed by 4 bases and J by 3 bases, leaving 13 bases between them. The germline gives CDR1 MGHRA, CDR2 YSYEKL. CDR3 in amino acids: CASSRWPGLNQPQHF. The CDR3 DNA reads TGCGCCAGCAGCCGATGGCCAGGACTCAATCAGCCCCAGCATTTT.

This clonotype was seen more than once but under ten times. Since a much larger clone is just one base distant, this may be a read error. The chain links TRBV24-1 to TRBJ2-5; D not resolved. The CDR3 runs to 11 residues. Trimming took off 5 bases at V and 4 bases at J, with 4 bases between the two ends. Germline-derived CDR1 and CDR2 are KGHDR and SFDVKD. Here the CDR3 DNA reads TGTGCCACCAGTGGTCGAGAGACCCAGTACTTC. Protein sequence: CATSGRETQYF.

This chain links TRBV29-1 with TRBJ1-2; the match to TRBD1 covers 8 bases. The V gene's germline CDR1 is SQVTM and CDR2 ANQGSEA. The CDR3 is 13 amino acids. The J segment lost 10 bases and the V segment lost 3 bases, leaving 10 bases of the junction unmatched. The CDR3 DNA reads TGCAGCGTTGAGCGGACAGGGACAGGCATCTACACCTTC. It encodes CSVERTGTGIYTF.

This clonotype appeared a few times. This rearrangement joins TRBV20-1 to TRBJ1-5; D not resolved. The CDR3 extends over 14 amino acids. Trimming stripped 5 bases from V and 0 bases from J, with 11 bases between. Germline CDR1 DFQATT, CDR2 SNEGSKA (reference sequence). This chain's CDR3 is CSAVDTYSNQPQHF. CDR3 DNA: TGCAGTGCTGTTGACACATATAGCAATCAGCCCCAGCATTTT.

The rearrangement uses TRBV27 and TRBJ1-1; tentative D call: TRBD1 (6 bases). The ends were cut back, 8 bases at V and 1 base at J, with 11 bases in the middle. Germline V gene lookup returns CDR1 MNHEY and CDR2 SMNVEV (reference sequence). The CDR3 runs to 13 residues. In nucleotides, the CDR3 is TGTGCCAGCTTAGGGGGGTCGAACACTGAAGCTTTCTTT. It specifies CASLGGSNTEAFF.

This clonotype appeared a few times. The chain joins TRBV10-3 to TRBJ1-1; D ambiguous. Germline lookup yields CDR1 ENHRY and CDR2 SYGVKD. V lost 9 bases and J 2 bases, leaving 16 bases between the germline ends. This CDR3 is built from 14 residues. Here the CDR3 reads CAIQRTRKNTEAFF. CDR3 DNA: TGTGCCATTCAACGTACAAGAAAAAACACTGAAGCTTTCTTT.

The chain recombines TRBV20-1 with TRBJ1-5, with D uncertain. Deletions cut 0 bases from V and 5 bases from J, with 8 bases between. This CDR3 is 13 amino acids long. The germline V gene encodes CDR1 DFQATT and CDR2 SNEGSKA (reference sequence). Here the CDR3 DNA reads TGCAGTGCTAGAGATCTTCGGGATCAGCCCCAGCATTTT. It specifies CSARDLRDQPQHF.